This TCR beta chain was captured by sequencing in a study of radiation and T cells in renal cell carcinoma. Study-level results: From baseline, blood top tumor clonotypes peaked at 2 weeks post-radiation.

Time point of the sample: blood 4 weeks post-SBRT, at nephrectomy. As to treatment: 15 Gy SBRT to primary tumor, nephrectomy 4 weeks later. Nephrectomy followed 15 Gy stereotactic body radiation by 4 weeks. Generated by immunoSEQ multiplex PCR, the TCRdb table keeps only in-frame clones and is missing some. The sample includes about 86,000 clones, around four fifths of them seen just once. As regards this clone: Its antigen is still unknown.

CDR3 length: 14 residues. From germline, CDR1 is SGHRS and CDR2 YFSETQ. With 4 bases removed from V and 5 bases from J, the gap between germline ends came to 15 bases. Material: blood, obtained from a patient whose treatment included radiotherapy and nephrectomy. The receptor was derived from a man aged 50-59 years with renal cell carcinoma. The chain employs TRBV5-1 and TRBJ2-5; tentative D call: TRBD1 (6 bases). In DNA, the CDR3 is TGCGCCAGCAGCGCACTTCAAGGGGGTGAGACCCAGTACTTC. It codes for CASSALQGGETQYF.